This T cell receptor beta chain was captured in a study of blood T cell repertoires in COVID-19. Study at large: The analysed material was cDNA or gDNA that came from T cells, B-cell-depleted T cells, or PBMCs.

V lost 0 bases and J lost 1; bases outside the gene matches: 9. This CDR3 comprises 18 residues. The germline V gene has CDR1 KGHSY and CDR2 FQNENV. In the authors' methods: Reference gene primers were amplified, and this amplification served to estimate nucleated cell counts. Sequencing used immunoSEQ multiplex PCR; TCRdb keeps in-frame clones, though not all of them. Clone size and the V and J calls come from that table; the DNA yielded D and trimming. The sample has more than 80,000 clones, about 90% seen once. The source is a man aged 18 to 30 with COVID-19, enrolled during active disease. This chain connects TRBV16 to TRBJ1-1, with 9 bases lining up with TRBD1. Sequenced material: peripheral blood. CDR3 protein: CASSQSWAGQGRNTEAFF. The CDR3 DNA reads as TGTGCCAGCAGCCAATCGTGGGCCGGACAGGGGAGGAACACTGAAGCTTTCTTT.